The TCR beta chain described here comes from a study of CD8+ T cells in alopecia areata. This CDR3 has 13 amino acids. V was trimmed by 3 bases and J by 6 bases, leaving 10 bases between them. Germline V gene sequence: CDR1 SGHDT, CDR2 YYEEEE. Sequencing relied on a cDNA template that was reverse transcribed from extracted RNA. Generated by immunoSEQ multiplex PCR, the TCRdb table keeps only in-frame clones and is missing some. The table records 200,000 to 250,000 clones, 64% of them present only once. Treatment here: oral pan-JAK inhibitor, 5-10 mg twice daily. This chain uses TRBV5-6 with TRBJ1-5; no reliable D call. This TCR derives from a human donor with alopecia areata. The starting material was CD4+ T cells sorted from blood, obtained at week 4, from a patient treated with tofacitinib. The CDR3 nucleotides are TGTGCCAGCAGCTCGGTTTCGGGTCAGCCCCAGCATTTT. Amino acid sequence: CASSSVSGQPQHF. The full variable domain, rest sourced from reference TRBV5-6 and TRBJ1-5, is DAGVTQSPTHLIKTRGQQVTLRCSPKSGHDTVSWYQQALGQGPQFIFQYYEEEERQRGNFPDRFSGHQFPNYSSELNVNALLLGDSALYLCASSSVSGQPQHFGDGTRLSIL.